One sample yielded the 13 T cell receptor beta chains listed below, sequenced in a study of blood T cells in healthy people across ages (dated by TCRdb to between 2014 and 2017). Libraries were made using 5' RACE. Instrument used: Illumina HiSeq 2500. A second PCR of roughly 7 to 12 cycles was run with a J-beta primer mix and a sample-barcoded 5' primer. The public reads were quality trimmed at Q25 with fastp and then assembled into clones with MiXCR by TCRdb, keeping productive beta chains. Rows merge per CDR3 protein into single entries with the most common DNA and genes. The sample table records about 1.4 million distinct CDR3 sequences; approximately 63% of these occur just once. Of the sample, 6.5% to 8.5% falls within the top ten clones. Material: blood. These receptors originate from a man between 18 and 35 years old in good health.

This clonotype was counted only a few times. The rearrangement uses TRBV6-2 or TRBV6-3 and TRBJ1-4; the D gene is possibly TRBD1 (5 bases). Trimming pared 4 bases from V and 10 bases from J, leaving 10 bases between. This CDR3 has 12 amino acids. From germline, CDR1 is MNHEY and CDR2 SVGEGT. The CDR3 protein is CASSLQDRKLFF. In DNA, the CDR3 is TGTGCCAGCAGTTTACAGGACCGAAAACTGTTTTTT.

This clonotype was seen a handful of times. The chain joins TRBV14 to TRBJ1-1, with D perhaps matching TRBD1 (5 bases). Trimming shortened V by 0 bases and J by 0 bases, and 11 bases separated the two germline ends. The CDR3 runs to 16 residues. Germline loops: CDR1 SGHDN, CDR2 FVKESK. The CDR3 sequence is CASSQEFGTVNTEAFF. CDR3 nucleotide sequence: TGTGCCAGCAGCCAAGAATTCGGGACGGTGAACACTGAAGCTTTCTTT.

As DNA, the CDR3 is TGCAGTGCCCTAGCGGGAGGACGGGGCGGGGAGCTGTTTTTT. Encoded protein: CSALAGGRGGELFF. This sequence joins TRBV20-1 and TRBJ2-2; 11 bases match TRBD2. Germline CDR1 and CDR2: DFQATT and SNEGSKA (reference sequence). This CDR3 spans 14 amino acids. V dropped 6 bases and J dropped 7; count of bases not matched to a gene: 7.

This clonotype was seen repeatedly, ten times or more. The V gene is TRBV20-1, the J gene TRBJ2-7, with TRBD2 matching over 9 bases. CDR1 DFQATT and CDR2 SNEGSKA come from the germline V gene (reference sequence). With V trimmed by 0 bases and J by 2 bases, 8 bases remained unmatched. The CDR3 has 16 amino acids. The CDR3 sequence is CSARDGGIAGAYEQYF. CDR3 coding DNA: TGCAGTGCTAGAGACGGCGGAATAGCGGGGGCCTACGAGCAGTACTTC.

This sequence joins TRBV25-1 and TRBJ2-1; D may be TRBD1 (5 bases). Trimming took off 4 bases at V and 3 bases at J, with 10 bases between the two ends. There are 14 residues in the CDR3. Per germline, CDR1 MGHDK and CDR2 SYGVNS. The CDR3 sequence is CASSGLTDYNEQFF. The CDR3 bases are TGTGCCAGCAGTGGATTGACAGACTACAATGAGCAGTTCTTC.

In DNA form, the CDR3 reads TGCGCCAGCAGCCCACAGGCGGGACTTACACCCTACGAGCAGTACTTC. This encodes CASSPQAGLTPYEQYF. The chain employs TRBV4-1 and TRBJ2-7; maybe TRBD2 (6 bases). Trimming took 4 bases from V and 2 from J, leaving 18 bases between them. CDR1 and CDR2 from the germline V gene are MGHRA and YSYEKL. This CDR3 is built from 16 residues.

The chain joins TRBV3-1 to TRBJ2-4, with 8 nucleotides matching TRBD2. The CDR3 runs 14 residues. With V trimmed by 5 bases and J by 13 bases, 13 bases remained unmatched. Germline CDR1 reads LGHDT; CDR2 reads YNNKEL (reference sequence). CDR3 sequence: CASSRTSRFYEQYF. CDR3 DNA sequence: TGTGCCAGCAGCAGGACTAGCCGATTCTATGAGCAGTACTTC.

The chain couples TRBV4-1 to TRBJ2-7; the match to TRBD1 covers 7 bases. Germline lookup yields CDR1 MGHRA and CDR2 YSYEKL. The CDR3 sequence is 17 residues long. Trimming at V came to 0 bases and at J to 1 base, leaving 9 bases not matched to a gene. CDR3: CASSQDQEDRRSYEQYF. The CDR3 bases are TGCGCCAGCAGCCAAGACCAGGAGGACAGGCGTTCCTACGAGCAGTACTTC.

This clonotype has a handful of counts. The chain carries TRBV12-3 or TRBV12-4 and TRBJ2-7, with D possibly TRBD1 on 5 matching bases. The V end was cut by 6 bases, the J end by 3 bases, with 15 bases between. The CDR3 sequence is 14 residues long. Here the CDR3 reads CASRERGPNYEQYF. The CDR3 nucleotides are TGTGCCAGCAGGGAAAGGGGCCCTAACTACGAGCAGTACTTC.

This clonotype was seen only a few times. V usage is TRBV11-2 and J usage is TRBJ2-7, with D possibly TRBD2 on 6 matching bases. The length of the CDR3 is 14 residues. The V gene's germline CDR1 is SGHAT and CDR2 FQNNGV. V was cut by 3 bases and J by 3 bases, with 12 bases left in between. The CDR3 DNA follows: TGTGCCAGCAGCTTGGAAGCGGGCTTCTACGAGCAGTACTTC. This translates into CASSLEAGFYEQYF.

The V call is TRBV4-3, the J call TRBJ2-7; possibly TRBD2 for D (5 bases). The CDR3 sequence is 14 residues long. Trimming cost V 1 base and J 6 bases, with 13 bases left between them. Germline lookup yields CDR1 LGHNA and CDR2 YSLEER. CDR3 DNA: TGCGCCAGCAGCCAAGGAGGGAGAGGAATCGAGCAGTACTTC. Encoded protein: CASSQGGRGIEQYF.

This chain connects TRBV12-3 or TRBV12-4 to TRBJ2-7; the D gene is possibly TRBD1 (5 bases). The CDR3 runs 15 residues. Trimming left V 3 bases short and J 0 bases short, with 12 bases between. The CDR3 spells CASSFLQGISYEQYF. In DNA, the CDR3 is TGTGCCAGCAGTTTTCTGCAGGGAATCTCCTACGAGCAGTACTTC.

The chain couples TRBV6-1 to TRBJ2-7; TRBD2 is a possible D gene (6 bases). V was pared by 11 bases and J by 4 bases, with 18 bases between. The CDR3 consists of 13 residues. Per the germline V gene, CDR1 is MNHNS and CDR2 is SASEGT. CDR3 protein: CAARGSGLYEQYF. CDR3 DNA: TGTGCCGCCCGGGGTAGCGGACTTTACGAGCAGTACTTC.